One T cell receptor (beta chain) is described in this entry. The antigen remains unidentified. This sample was included in a study of cytomegalovirus exposure and HLA in healthy donors. At the level of the study: Per a later analysis, the approximately 690 first-cohort and more than 100 validation repertoires shared one platform.

Broader study findings: A few of the chains that were CMV-associated were confirmed in vitro to be specific for CMV antigens. Most observed TCR sequences were rare, whereas some public TCRs were detected in many donors.

Here immunoSEQ multiplex PCR was the method, and the copy in TCRdb shows in-frame clones only, minus some. The table records around 150,000 clones, approximately 80% of them present only once. CDR1 SGHAT and CDR2 FQDESV come from the germline V gene (reference sequence). The CDR3 sequence is 15 residues long. The V gene lost 3 bases and the J gene lost 2 bases, with 14 bases spanning the gap. The V and J genes are TRBV11-1 and TRBJ2-7, with D perhaps matching TRBD1 (6 bases). The sequenced material came from PBMCs. The origin of this receptor is a man aged 25-45 years in good health and CMV-seropositive. In DNA, the CDR3 is TGTGCCAGCAGCTTCAGGGGCTATGCAACCTACGAGCAGTACTTC. This gives the protein CASSFRGYATYEQYF. Looking up the rest from reference TRBV11-1 and TRBJ2-7 gives the full variable domain: EAEVAQSPRYKITEKSQAVAFWCDPISGHATLYWYRQILGQGPELLVQFQDESVVDDSQLPKDRFSAERLKGVDSTLKIQPAELGDSAMYLCASSFRGYATYEQYFGPGTRLTVT.